This entry concerns a single T cell receptor (beta chain). Assay used: immunoSEQ multiplex PCR; TCRdb lists only in-frame clones, some missing. In the table there are 100,000 to 150,000 clones, around nine tenths of which are singletons. CDR1 is MNHNS, CDR2 SASEGT, per germline. This CDR3 is 16 amino acids long. V gave up 0 bases and J gave up 5 bases; unmatched junction bases: 6. The data originate from a study of blood T cell repertoires in COVID-19. Study background: PBMCs, B-cell-depleted T cells, or T cells were the source of the cDNA or gDNA that made up the material.

The sequence was obtained from a man in his 70s with active COVID-19. Material: peripheral blood. The chain uses TRBV6-1 and TRBJ2-3; 9 bases match TRBD2. CDR3 in amino acids: CASSEAGGRARDTQYF. Here the CDR3 DNA reads TGTGCCAGCAGTGAAGCCGGCGGGAGGGCGAGAGATACGCAGTATTTT.